The 16 T cell receptor beta chains given below trace back to one sample, sequenced in a study of blood T cell repertoires in COVID-19. The protocol was immunoSEQ multiplex PCR, while the TCRdb copy is restricted to in-frame clones and leaves out a portion. The sample holds about 68,000 clones; 85% to 90% are singletons and the top ten take roughly 8.2%. Source material: peripheral blood. These receptors all stem from a man in his fifties with active COVID-19.

This clone was found once. This sequence joins TRBV4-2 and TRBJ2-7, with D maybe TRBD2 (5 bases). This CDR3 contains 15 residues. V lost 1 base and J 2 bases, leaving 12 bases between the germline ends. Germline V gives CDR1 LGHNA, CDR2 YNFKEQ. The CDR3 region is CASSQGAAGAYEQYF. The CDR3 DNA sequence: TGTGCCAGCAGCCAAGGGGCCGCCGGGGCCTACGAGCAGTACTTC.

The chain couples TRBV2 to TRBJ1-1; D gene ambiguous. V lost 4 bases, J lost 5 bases, and 20 bases lay in between. The CDR3 contains 16 residues. In germline, CDR1 is SNHLY, CDR2 FYNNEI. The CDR3 coding sequence is TGTGCCAGCAGTGCGGGGTGGAGGGCCCGTAGTACTGAAGCTTTCTTT. Its translation is CASSAGWRARSTEAFF.

The count of this clone is one. The chain has TRBV10-3 and TRBJ1-2, with 9 bases lining up with TRBD1. Germline lookup yields CDR1 ENHRY and CDR2 SYGVKD. The CDR3 has 17 amino acids. V gave up 8 bases and J gave up 0 bases; unmatched junction bases: 13. CDR3 protein: CAIAKGGQGPSNYGYTF. CDR3 DNA sequence: TGTGCCATCGCGAAGGGGGGACAGGGACCTTCTAACTATGGCTACACCTTC.

This chain joins TRBV20-1 and TRBJ2-1, with TRBD2 matching over 9 bases. After removal of 3 bases from V and 8 bases from J, the junction contained 8 bases not matched to a gene. Per germline, CDR1 DFQATT and CDR2 SNEGSKA (reference sequence). This CDR3 contains 14 residues. CDR3 region: CSASRRGGIYEQFF. The DNA of the CDR3 is TGCAGTGCTAGTCGGCGGGGGGGCATTTATGAGCAGTTCTTC.

This rearrangement joins TRBV5-4 to TRBJ2-5; 8 bases agree with TRBD2. The CDR3 extends over 16 amino acids. The V gene end was trimmed by 0 bases and the J gene end by 7 bases; junction bases not matched to a gene: 11. The V gene's germline CDR1 is SGHNT and CDR2 YYREEE (reference sequence). The CDR3 DNA follows: TGTGCCAGCAGCTTGGCGGGAGCGGGGGCCCCAAGGACCCAGTACTTC. It specifies CASSLAGAGAPRTQYF.

V is TRBV20-1 and J is TRBJ2-4, with 10 bases identical to TRBD1. The CDR3 sequence is 14 residues long. V dropped 3 bases and J dropped 7; count of bases not matched to a gene: 6. Germline V CDR1 and CDR2: DFQATT, SNEGSKA (reference sequence). The chain's CDR3 is CSASRDRGPNIQYF. CDR3 DNA sequence: TGCAGTGCTAGTAGGGACAGGGGTCCCAACATTCAGTACTTC.

The chain couples TRBV29-1 to TRBJ1-1; a possible D gene is TRBD1 (5 bases). Germline V gene data show CDR1 as SQVTM and CDR2 as ANQGSEA. This CDR3 has 11 amino acids. The CDR3 DNA follows: TGCAGTGGCCATGGGGCGACTGAAGCTTTCTTT. Its protein is CSGHGATEAFF. Full variable domain (outside the CDR3, taken from reference TRBV29-1 and TRBJ1-1): SAVISQKPSRDICQRGTSLTIQCQVDSQVTMMFWYRQQPGQSLTLIATANQGSEATYESGFVIDKFPISRPNLTFSTLTVSNMSPEDSSIYLCSGHGATEAFFGQGTRLTVV.

The J gene is TRBJ2-3, the V gene TRBV3-1 (or the pseudogene TRBV3-2); 9 bases align to TRBD2. The trim removed 4 bases at V and 4 bases at J, leaving 6 bases unmatched. From germline, CDR1 is LGHDT and CDR2 YNNKEL (reference sequence). The CDR3 is made up of 15 amino acids. The CDR3 loop reads CASSLASGDADTQYF. CDR3 DNA: TGTGCCAGCAGCCTCGCTAGCGGGGATGCAGATACGCAGTATTTT.

The chain is built from TRBV7-3 and TRBJ2-3; TRBD2 is a possible D gene (6 bases). The germline CDR1 and CDR2 sequences are SGHTA and FQGTGA. The CDR3 contains 15 residues. V gave up 2 bases and J gave up 3 bases, with 12 bases separating them. Written as DNA, the CDR3 is TGTGCCAGCAGCTTAGGGCTAGCGTTTACAGATACGCAGTATTTT. Residues: CASSLGLAFTDTQYF.

Worth noting for this clone: Other DNA sequences in the same sample also yield this CDR3. The rearrangement joins TRBV5-1 to TRBJ2-1; TRBD2 agrees at 8 bases. Germline V lookup: CDR1 SGHRS, CDR2 YFSETQ. The length of the CDR3 is 14 residues. V lost 1 base and J lost 4; bases outside the gene matches: 1. CDR3 sequence: CASSLSGGYNEQFF. As DNA, the CDR3 is TGCGCCAGCAGCTTGAGCGGGGGTTACAATGAGCAGTTCTTC.

The chain has TRBV7-2 and TRBJ2-3, with 12 bases identical to TRBD2. After removal of 1 base from V and 6 bases from J, the junction contained 5 bases not matched to a gene. Germline CDR1 and CDR2: SGHTA and FQGNSA. This CDR3 has 16 amino acids. CDR3 nucleotide sequence: TGTGCCAGCAGCTTAGGGCTAGCGGGGGGGCCGGATACGCAGTATTTT. Its protein is CASSLGLAGGPDTQYF.

The chain recombines TRBV4-2 with TRBJ2-1; TRBD1 aligns across 7 bases. CDR1 and CDR2 (germline): LGHNA, YNFKEQ. The V and J ends lost 4 bases and 1 base, in that order; junction bases with no gene match: 7. The CDR3 has 16 residues. The CDR3 nucleotides are TGTGCCAGCAGCCGACGATTGACAGGGTCCTACAATGAGCAGTTCTTC. It translates to CASSRRLTGSYNEQFF.

This clone was found a few times. The V gene is TRBV6-5, the J gene TRBJ1-2, with a possible D match to TRBD1 (5 bases). The germline gives CDR1 MNHEY, CDR2 SVGAGI. The CDR3 loop spans 14 amino acids. V dropped 6 bases and J dropped 0 bases, with 11 bases sitting between them. The CDR3 protein is CASRTSGTNYGYTF. The CDR3 DNA reads TGTGCCAGCAGAACTTCAGGGACTAACTATGGCTACACCTTC.

The rearrangement uses TRBV9 and TRBJ1-5; a weak D match, TRBD1 (5 bases). The CDR3 has 14 amino acids. Germline values: CDR1 SGDLS, CDR2 YYNGEE. V was pared by 4 bases and J by 4 bases, with 12 bases between. The chain's CDR3 is CASSPQGANQPQHF. CDR3 bases: TGTGCCAGCAGCCCACAAGGGGCGAATCAGCCCCAGCATTTT. Variable domain in full (rest from reference TRBV9 and TRBJ1-5): DSGVTQTPKHLITATGQRVTLRCSPRSGDLSVYWYQQSLDQGLQFLIQYYNGEERAKGNILERFSAQQFPDLHSELNLSSLELGDSALYFCASSPQGANQPQHFGDGTRLSIL.

V usage is TRBV5-5 and J usage is TRBJ2-7, with a tentative D call TRBD1 (6 bases). The CDR3 is made up of 14 amino acids. Looked up from germline, CDR1 is SGHKS and CDR2 is YYEKEE (reference sequence). V was shortened by 4 bases and J by 0 bases, with 11 bases between the two germline ends. CDR3: CASSPRDNSYEQYF. The CDR3 bases are TGTGCCAGCAGCCCAAGGGACAACTCCTACGAGCAGTACTTC.

V gene TRBV2 combines with J gene TRBJ1-2; D not resolved. This CDR3 has 15 residues. The V gene lost 3 bases and the J gene lost 5 bases, with 16 bases spanning the gap. Germline V gene data show CDR1 as SNHLY and CDR2 as FYNNEI. Here the CDR3 reads CASSDSTTGSYGYTF. The CDR3, as DNA: TGTGCCAGCAGTGACTCCACGACGGGGAGTTATGGCTACACCTTC. Using reference TRBV2 and TRBJ1-2 for the parts outside the CDR3, the full variable domain is EPEVTQTPSHQVTQMGQEVILRCVPISNHLYFYWYRQILGQKVEFLVSFYNNEISEKSEIFDDQFSVERPDGSNFTLKIRSTKLEDSAMYFCASSDSTTGSYGYTFGSGTRLTVV.